This T cell receptor (beta chain) derives from a study of control samples from healthy donors and cancer patients. The CDR3 contains 13 residues. The germline CDR1 and CDR2 sequences are SGDLS and YYNGEE. The germline V and J ends were trimmed by 4 bases and 0 bases, with 4 bases remaining between them. Sequenced by immunoSEQ multiplex PCR; TCRdb stores in-frame clones only, minus some. This table holds about 12,000 clones, around 89% found once. This TCR was sampled from a male donor with melanoma. The chain carries TRBV9 and TRBJ2-2; D not certain. Sequenced material: formalin-fixed, paraffin-embedded tissue. DNA of the CDR3: TGTGCCAGCAGCCCGACGAACACCGGGGAGCTGTTTTTT. This codes for CASSPTNTGELFF.